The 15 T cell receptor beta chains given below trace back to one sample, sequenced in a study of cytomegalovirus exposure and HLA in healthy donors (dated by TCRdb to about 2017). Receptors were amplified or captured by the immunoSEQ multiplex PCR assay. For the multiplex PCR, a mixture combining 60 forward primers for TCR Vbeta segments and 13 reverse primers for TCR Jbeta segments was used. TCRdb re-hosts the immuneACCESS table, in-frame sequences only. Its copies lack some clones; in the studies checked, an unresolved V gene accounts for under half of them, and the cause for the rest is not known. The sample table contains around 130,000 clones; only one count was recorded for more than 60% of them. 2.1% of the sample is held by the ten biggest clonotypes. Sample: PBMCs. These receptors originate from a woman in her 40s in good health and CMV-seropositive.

The CDR3: CASSFGAGGTGELFF. CDR3 sequence (DNA): TGTGCCAGCAGCTTTGGAGCGGGGGGCACCGGGGAGCTGTTTTTT. The chain uses TRBV5-4 and TRBJ2-2; 9 positions match TRBD2. V was pared by 2 bases and J by 4 bases, with 3 bases of the junction left unmatched. CDR3 size: 15 residues. CDR1 is SGHNT, CDR2 YYREEE, per germline (reference sequence).

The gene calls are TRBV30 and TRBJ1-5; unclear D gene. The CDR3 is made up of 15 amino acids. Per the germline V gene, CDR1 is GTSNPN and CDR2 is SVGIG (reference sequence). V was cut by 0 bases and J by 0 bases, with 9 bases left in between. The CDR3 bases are TGTGCCTGGAGTGTAGGCGGGTTTAGCAATCAGCCCCAGCATTTT. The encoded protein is CAWSVGGFSNQPQHF.

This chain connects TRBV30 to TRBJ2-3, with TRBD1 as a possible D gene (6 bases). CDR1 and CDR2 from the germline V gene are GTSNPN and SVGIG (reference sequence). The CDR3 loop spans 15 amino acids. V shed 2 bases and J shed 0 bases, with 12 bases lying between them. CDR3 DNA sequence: TGTGCCTGGAGTATCGGGCAGGGGAGCACAGATACGCAGTATTTT. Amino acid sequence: CAWSIGQGSTDTQYF. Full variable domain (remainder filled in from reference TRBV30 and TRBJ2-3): SQTIHQWPATLVQPVGSPLSLECTVEGTSNPNLYWYRQAAGRGLQLLFYSVGIGQISSEVPQNLSASRPQDRQFILSSKKLLLSDSGFYLCAWSIGQGSTDTQYFGPGTRLTVL.

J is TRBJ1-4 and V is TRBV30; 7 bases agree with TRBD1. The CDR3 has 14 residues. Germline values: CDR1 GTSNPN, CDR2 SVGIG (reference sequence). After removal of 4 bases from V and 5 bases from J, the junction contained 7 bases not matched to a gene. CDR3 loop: CAWTTGTENEKLFF. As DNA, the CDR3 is TGTGCCTGGACGACCGGGACAGAGAATGAAAAACTGTTTTTT. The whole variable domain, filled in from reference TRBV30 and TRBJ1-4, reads SQTIHQWPATLVQPVGSPLSLECTVEGTSNPNLYWYRQAAGRGLQLLFYSVGIGQISSEVPQNLSASRPQDRQFILSSKKLLLSDSGFYLCAWTTGTENEKLFFGSGTQLSVL.

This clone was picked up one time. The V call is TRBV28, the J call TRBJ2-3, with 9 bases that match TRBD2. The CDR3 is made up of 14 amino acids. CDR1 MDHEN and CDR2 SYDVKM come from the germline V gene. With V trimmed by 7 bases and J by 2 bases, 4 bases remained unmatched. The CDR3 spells CASTASGATDTQYF. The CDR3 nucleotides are TGTGCCAGCACGGCTAGCGGGGCCACAGATACGCAGTATTTT.

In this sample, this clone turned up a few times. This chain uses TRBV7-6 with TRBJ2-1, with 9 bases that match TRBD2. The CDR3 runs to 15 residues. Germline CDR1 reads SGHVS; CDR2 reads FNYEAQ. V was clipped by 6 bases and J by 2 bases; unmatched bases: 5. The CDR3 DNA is TGTGCCAGCAGTACCGGGACTAGCCCCTACAATGAGCAGTTCTTC. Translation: CASSTGTSPYNEQFF.

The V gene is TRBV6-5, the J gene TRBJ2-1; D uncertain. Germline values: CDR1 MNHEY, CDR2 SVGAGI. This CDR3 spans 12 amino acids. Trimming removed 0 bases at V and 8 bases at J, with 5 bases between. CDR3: CASSYSGYEQFF. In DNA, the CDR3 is TGTGCCAGCAGTTACTCCGGTTATGAGCAGTTCTTC.

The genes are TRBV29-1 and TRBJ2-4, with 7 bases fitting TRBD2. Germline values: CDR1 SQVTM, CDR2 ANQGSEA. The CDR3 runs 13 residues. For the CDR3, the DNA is TGCAGTGTGCCTGGGGAGGGCAAAAACATTCAGTACTTC. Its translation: CSVPGEGKNIQYF.

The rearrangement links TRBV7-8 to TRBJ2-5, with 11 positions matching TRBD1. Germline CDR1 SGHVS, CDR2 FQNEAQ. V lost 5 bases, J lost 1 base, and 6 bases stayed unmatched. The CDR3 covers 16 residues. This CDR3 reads CASSTRDRGFQETQYF. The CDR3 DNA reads TGTGCCAGCAGCACCCGGGACAGGGGGTTCCAAGAGACCCAGTACTTC.

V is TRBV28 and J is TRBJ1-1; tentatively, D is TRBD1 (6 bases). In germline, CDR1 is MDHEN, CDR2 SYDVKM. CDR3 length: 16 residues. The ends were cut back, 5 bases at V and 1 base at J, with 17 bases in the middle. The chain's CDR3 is CASSPSTGTTNTEAFF. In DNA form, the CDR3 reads TGTGCCAGCAGTCCGAGTACCGGGACAACGAACACTGAAGCTTTCTTT.

The CDR3 loop reads CASSSMAGLADTQYF. The CDR3 nucleotides read TGCGCCAGCAGCTCGATGGCGGGGCTCGCAGATACGCAGTATTTT. The chain joins TRBV5-1 to TRBJ2-3, with D possibly TRBD2 on 6 matching bases. This CDR3 is 15 amino acids long. V was trimmed by 3 bases and J by 4 bases, leaving 15 bases between them. CDR1 is SGHRS, CDR2 YFSETQ, per germline.

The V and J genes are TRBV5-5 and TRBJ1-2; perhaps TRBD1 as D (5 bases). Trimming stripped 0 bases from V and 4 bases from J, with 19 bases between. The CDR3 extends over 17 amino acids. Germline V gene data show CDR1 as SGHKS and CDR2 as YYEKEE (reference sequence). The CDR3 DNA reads TGTGCCAGCAGCTTGGACCCCGGGGGAGGAAAGGGCTATGGCTACACCTTC. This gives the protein CASSLDPGGGKGYGYTF.

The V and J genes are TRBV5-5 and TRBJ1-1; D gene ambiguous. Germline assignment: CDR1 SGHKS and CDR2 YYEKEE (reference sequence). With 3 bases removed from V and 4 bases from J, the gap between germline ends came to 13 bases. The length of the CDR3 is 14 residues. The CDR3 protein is CASSSPLRVTEAFF. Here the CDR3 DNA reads TGTGCCAGCAGCTCACCGTTGAGGGTCACTGAAGCTTTCTTT.

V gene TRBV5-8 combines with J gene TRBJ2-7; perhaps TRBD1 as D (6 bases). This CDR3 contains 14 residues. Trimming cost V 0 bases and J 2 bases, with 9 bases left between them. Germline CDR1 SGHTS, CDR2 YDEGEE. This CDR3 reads CASSLGDNTYEQYF. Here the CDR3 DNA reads TGTGCCAGCAGCTTGGGGGACAACACCTACGAGCAGTACTTC.

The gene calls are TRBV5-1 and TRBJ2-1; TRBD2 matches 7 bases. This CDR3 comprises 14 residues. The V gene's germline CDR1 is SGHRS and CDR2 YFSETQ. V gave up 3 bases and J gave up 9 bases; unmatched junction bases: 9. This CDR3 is CASSSGLVGGEQFF. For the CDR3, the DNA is TGCGCCAGCAGCTCAGGACTAGTTGGGGGTGAGCAGTTCTTC.